One sample yielded the 20 T cell receptor beta chains listed below, sequenced in a study of blood T cell repertoires in COVID-19. TCRdb's table, derived via immunoSEQ multiplex PCR, lists solely in-frame clones and lacks some. The profile covers approximately 340,000 clones, with roughly 90% appearing a single time and around 10% taken by the ten largest. The specimen sequenced was peripheral blood. The source of these receptors is a young man with COVID-19, enrolled during active disease.

The chain couples TRBV28 to TRBJ2-1; 9 nucleotides align to TRBD1. The germline gives CDR1 MDHEN, CDR2 SYDVKM. Germline trimming cut 3 bases from V and 2 bases from J; bases unmatched to any gene: 8. The CDR3 consists of 17 residues. The CDR3 loop is CASSFRDREKTYNEQFF. CDR3 in DNA: TGTGCCAGCAGTTTTCGGGACAGGGAAAAAACCTACAATGAGCAGTTCTTC. The variable domain in full, completed from reference TRBV28 and TRBJ2-1, reads DVKVTQSSRYLVKRTGEKVFLECVQDMDHENMFWYRQDPGLGLRLIYFSYDVKMKEKGDIPEGYSVSREKKERFSLILESASTNQTSMYLCASSFRDREKTYNEQFFGPGTRLTVL.

The genes are TRBV7-2 and TRBJ2-3; 9 nucleotides match TRBD2. CDR1 is SGHTA, CDR2 FQGNSA, per germline. The V gene end was trimmed by 2 bases and the J gene end by 4 bases; junction bases not matched to a gene: 13. The CDR3 sequence is 18 residues long. CDR3 sequence: CASSLSSRRGGQADTQYF. The CDR3 DNA sequence: TGTGCCAGCAGCTTATCTTCTCGGCGGGGGGGCCAAGCAGATACGCAGTATTTT.

J is TRBJ2-6 and V is TRBV24-1; no reliable D call. V was clipped by 3 bases and J by 2 bases, with 10 bases between them. Germline-derived CDR1 and CDR2 are KGHDR and SFDVKD. The CDR3 sequence is 16 residues long. As DNA, the CDR3 is TGTGCCACCAGTGATCGTGGTCGGGCTGGGGCCAACGTCCTGACTTTC. The encoded protein is CATSDRGRAGANVLTF.

This clone appeared a single time. Other DNA sequences in the same sample also yield this CDR3. The rearrangement uses TRBV5-5 and TRBJ2-1; the match to TRBD1 covers 8 bases. The CDR3 contains 15 residues. Trimming removed 2 bases from V and 5 bases from J; junction bases left unmatched: 6. The germline gives CDR1 SGHKS, CDR2 YYEKEE (reference sequence). CDR3 residues: CASSFGQGVDNEQFF. In DNA, the CDR3 is TGTGCCAGCAGCTTCGGACAGGGTGTGGACAATGAGCAGTTCTTC.

This chain links TRBV6-5 with TRBJ2-7, with 9 bases matching TRBD2. Germline assignment: CDR1 MNHEY and CDR2 SVGAGI. The V and J ends lost 0 bases and 2 bases, in that order; junction bases with no gene match: 5. The CDR3 has 16 amino acids. The CDR3 spells CASSYSRAGGAYEQYF. CDR3 sequence (DNA): TGTGCCAGCAGTTACTCGAGGGCGGGAGGGGCCTACGAGCAGTACTTC.

This sequence joins TRBV19 and TRBJ2-2, with 7 bases identical to TRBD1. The CDR3 has 15 residues. With V trimmed by 5 bases and J by 1 base, 4 bases remained unmatched. The germline V gene has CDR1 LNHDA and CDR2 SQIVND (reference sequence). CDR3: CASSPYRGNTGELFF. CDR3 in DNA: TGTGCCAGTAGTCCCTACAGGGGGAACACCGGGGAGCTGTTTTTT.

The J gene is TRBJ1-1, the V gene TRBV30; 9 bases map to TRBD1. V trimming: 1 base; J trimming: 1 base; junction bases outside the gene matches: 4. This CDR3 has 15 residues. CDR1 and CDR2 (germline): GTSNPN, SVGIG (reference sequence). The CDR3 DNA follows: TGTGCCTGGAGTGCGGGACAGGGCCGGAACACTGAAGCTTTCTTT. The encoded protein is CAWSAGQGRNTEAFF.

The chain has TRBV18 and TRBJ2-1; no definite D call. Per germline, CDR1 KGHSH and CDR2 LQKENI. Between the trimmed V and J ends, which lost 6 bases and 4 bases, there was a span of 10 bases. The CDR3 has 13 amino acids. The CDR3 DNA reads TGTGCCAGCTCCCAGGCTGGTTACAATGAGCAGTTCTTC. Protein: CASSQAGYNEQFF.

CDR3 nucleotides: TGTGCCAGCAGCTTAAGCGGGGGGCCCTACAATGAGCAGTTCTTC. Amino acids: CASSLSGGPYNEQFF. The V and J genes are TRBV7-2 and TRBJ2-1; 9 bases are a match to TRBD2. The CDR3 has 15 amino acids. Germline V lookup: CDR1 SGHTA, CDR2 FQGNSA. With 2 bases clipped from V and 2 bases from J, the junction kept 1 base outside the gene matches.

The chain employs TRBV3-1 (or the pseudogene TRBV3-2) and TRBJ2-7; 11 nucleotides match TRBD1. V lost 3 bases and J lost 2; bases outside the gene matches: 3. Germline lookup yields CDR1 LGHDT and CDR2 YNNKEL (reference sequence). The CDR3 consists of 15 residues. DNA of the CDR3: TGTGCCAGCAGCCACGCGGGACAGGGGGCCTACGAGCAGTACTTC. This encodes CASSHAGQGAYEQYF.

The J gene is TRBJ1-1, the V gene TRBV11-3; D is possibly TRBD1 (6 bases). CDR1 is SGHNT, CDR2 YENEEA, per germline. Deletions cut 1 base from V and 1 base from J, with 7 bases between. The CDR3 consists of 14 residues. CDR3 region: CASSLGQENTEAFF. CDR3 in DNA: TGTGCCAGCAGCTTAGGACAGGAGAACACTGAAGCTTTCTTT.

This chain links TRBV30 with TRBJ1-6; 7 nucleotides agree with TRBD1. Germline loops: CDR1 GTSNPN, CDR2 SVGIG (reference sequence). There are 14 residues in the CDR3. With V trimmed by 1 base and J by 10 bases, 7 bases remained unmatched. This chain's CDR3 is CAWSAITGESPLHF. For the CDR3, the DNA is TGTGCCTGGAGTGCAATAACAGGGGAGTCACCCCTCCACTTT.

The V and J genes are TRBV19 and TRBJ1-1; 10 bases fit TRBD1. The length of the CDR3 is 17 residues. Germline V gene sequence: CDR1 LNHDA, CDR2 SQIVND (reference sequence). The V and J ends lost 5 bases and 7 bases, in that order; junction bases with no gene match: 16. CDR3 nucleotides: TGTGCCAGTAGTGCCGGGACAGGGGCCCCCGAGGGAGATGAAGCTTTCTTT. Translation gives CASSAGTGAPEGDEAFF.

The chain has TRBV7-3 and TRBJ2-1; the match to TRBD1 covers 9 bases. Germline CDR1 is SGHTA and CDR2 is FQGTGA. This CDR3 spans 11 amino acids. Trimming took 4 bases from V and 15 from J; bases not matched to a gene: 4. For the CDR3, the DNA is TGTGCCAGCAGCTCCGGGACAGGGTTGTTCTTC. This sequence encodes CASSSGTGLFF.

The chain links TRBV5-1 to TRBJ2-1; 12 positions agree with TRBD2. Germline CDR1 reads SGHRS; CDR2 reads YFSETQ. CDR3 length equals 17 residues. The ends lost 4 bases at V and 3 bases at J; junction bases unmatched: 8. The CDR3 nucleotides read TGCGCCAGCAGCGCCGAACCGGGACTAGCGGGCTACAATGAGCAGTTCTTC. Protein: CASSAEPGLAGYNEQFF.

This clone was observed once. As DNA, the CDR3 is TGTGCCAGCCAGGGGCTTTACTCCTACAATGAGCAGTTCTTC. Protein sequence: CASQGLYSYNEQFF. The chain is built from TRBV9 and TRBJ2-1; TRBD1 might be the D (6 bases). The CDR3 runs 14 residues. Deletions cut 7 bases from V and 0 bases from J, with 11 bases between. Germline CDR1 reads SGDLS; CDR2 reads YYNGEE.

CDR3 sequence (DNA): TGCGCCAGCAGCTTCAGTAGCGGGAGCTCCTACAATGAGCAGTTCTTC. Protein product: CASSFSSGSSYNEQFF. The chain recombines TRBV5-1 with TRBJ2-1; 9 nucleotides line up with TRBD2. Germline CDR1 SGHRS, CDR2 YFSETQ. The CDR3 covers 16 residues. V lost 2 bases and J lost 0; bases outside the gene matches: 3.

The CDR3 region is CASSAPLQGPYEQYF. The CDR3 bases are TGTGCCAGTAGTGCGCCCCTACAGGGCCCCTACGAGCAGTACTTC. J is TRBJ2-7 and V is TRBV19; weak D call: TRBD1 (6 bases). The CDR3 runs 15 residues. Germline CDR1 LNHDA, CDR2 SQIVND (reference sequence). The V gene lost 5 bases and the J gene lost 2 bases, with 16 bases spanning the gap.

This sequence joins TRBV29-1 and TRBJ2-5; 7 bases map to TRBD1. The CDR3 loop spans 14 amino acids. Germline trimming cut 7 bases from V and 2 bases from J; bases unmatched to any gene: 10. Per the germline V gene, CDR1 is SQVTM and CDR2 is ANQGSEA. In nucleotides, the CDR3 is TGCAGCGGGGATTTGACAGGGCAGCAAGAGACCCAGTACTTC. Its translation is CSGDLTGQQETQYF.

J is TRBJ2-7 and V is TRBV27; TRBD2 agrees at 10 bases. Germline assignment: CDR1 MNHEY and CDR2 SMNVEV (reference sequence). V gave up 4 bases and J gave up 4 bases; unmatched junction bases: 4. The CDR3 sequence is 14 residues long. In nucleotides, the CDR3 is TGTGCCAGCAGTTCCGGGACTAGCGAGTACGAGCAGTACTTC. Translation: CASSSGTSEYEQYF.